The 9 T cell receptor beta chains below come from one sample, sequenced in a study of T cells in Graves' hyperthyroidism and ophthalmopathy. RNA transcripts were the template for amplifying TCR beta CDR3 regions. TCR CDR3 regions were first amplified by RT-PCR with HTBI primers. Via MiXCR, TCRdb re-called the multiplex PCR reads, giving one row per CDR3 protein. The data hold 400,000 to 450,000 distinct CDR3 sequences, with roughly 15% observed a single time. Input material: blood. These receptors were obtained from a man between 18 and 35 years old with Graves' ophthalmopathy.

In this sample, this clonotype turned up a few times. The chain carries TRBV18 and TRBJ1-1; D is ambiguous. Germline V gives CDR1 KGHSH, CDR2 LQKENI. V was clipped by 3 bases and J by 4 bases, with 12 bases between them. This CDR3 is built from 14 residues. This CDR3 is CASSPRSLFTEAFF. The CDR3 DNA sequence: TGTGCCAGCTCACCGCGAAGTTTGTTCACTGAAGCTTTCTTT.

This clonotype was seen more than once but under ten times. The chain links TRBV6-2 or TRBV6-3 to TRBJ2-7; 13 bases align to TRBD2. V was clipped by 7 bases and J by 4 bases; unmatched bases: 16. Germline V gives CDR1 MNHEY, CDR2 SVGEGT. This CDR3 comprises 18 residues. The DNA for the CDR3 is TGTGCCAGCACGGGGGGCTGGGGGACTAGCGGGACTACTTACGAGCAGTACTTC. Amino acids: CASTGGWGTSGTTYEQYF.

This clonotype has a count of ten or more. The genes are TRBV18 and TRBJ2-7; 7 bases line up with TRBD1. The CDR3 is 12 amino acids. Trimming took 3 bases from V and 6 from J; bases not matched to a gene: 2. CDR1 and CDR2 from the germline V gene are KGHSH and LQKENI. The CDR3 reads CASSPTGPEQYF. In nucleotides, the CDR3 is TGTGCCAGCTCACCGACAGGGCCCGAGCAGTACTTC.

This clonotype has ten or more counts. The chain is built from TRBV5-1 and TRBJ2-3; D is unclear. V lost 2 bases to trimming and J lost 3 bases, with 4 bases between them. Germline V gene lookup returns CDR1 SGHRS and CDR2 YFSETQ. This CDR3 is 12 amino acids long. The chain's CDR3 is CASSFNTDTQYF. For the CDR3, the DNA is TGCGCCAGCAGCTTTAATACAGATACGCAGTATTTT.

This clonotype occurred a few times. V and J are TRBV10-3 and TRBJ2-2; D may correspond to TRBD1 or TRBD2 (5 bases each). V lost 7 bases and J lost 6, with 9 bases in between. CDR1 is ENHRY and CDR2 is SYGVKD in the germline V gene. The CDR3 totals 12 residues. CDR3 residues: CAITRGAGELFF. The CDR3 DNA follows: TGTGCCATCACTAGAGGGGCCGGGGAGCTGTTTTTT.

This clonotype was recorded many times. The chain links TRBV13 to TRBJ2-5; the D is unclear. The V end was cut by 5 bases, the J end by 5 bases, with 12 bases between. This CDR3 comprises 13 residues. Germline assignment: CDR1 PRHDT and CDR2 FYEKMQ (reference sequence). The CDR3 here is CASSAGPTETQYF. Written as DNA, the CDR3 is TGTGCCAGCAGCGCCGGGCCCACGGAGACCCAGTACTTC.

This rearrangement joins TRBV20-1 to TRBJ2-3, with 8 bases aligning to TRBD1. V lost 3 bases, J lost 5 bases, and 4 bases stayed unmatched. The germline gives CDR1 DFQATT, CDR2 SNEGSKA (reference sequence). The CDR3 length is 13 residues. CDR3 region: CSASQGARDTQYF. The CDR3 DNA sequence: TGCAGTGCTAGCCAGGGGGCGAGAGATACGCAGTATTTT.

This clonotype was counted many times. This chain connects TRBV29-1 to TRBJ2-5; 7 bases match TRBD1. CDR3 size: 12 residues. The V segment lost 6 bases and the J segment 1 base; nucleotides outside the gene matches: 2. Germline-derived CDR1 and CDR2 are SQVTM and ANQGSEA. The CDR3 sequence: CSVGDSQETQYF. The CDR3 DNA is TGCAGCGTGGGGGACAGCCAAGAGACCCAGTACTTC.

In this sample, this clonotype turned up many times. The chain is built from TRBV30 and TRBJ2-7; the match to TRBD1 covers 7 bases. Germline CDR1 is GTSNPN and CDR2 is SVGIG (reference sequence). CDR3 length: 12 residues. Losses at the gene ends were 7 bases for V and 3 bases for J; bases not matched to a gene: 6. The CDR3 sequence: CAFGTVRYEQYF. The CDR3 DNA is TGTGCCTTCGGGACAGTTCGCTACGAGCAGTACTTC.